This entry concerns a single TCR beta chain. This sample was included in a study of shared T cell receptors in the human thymus. With 5 bases removed from V and 2 bases from J, the gap between germline ends came to 10 bases. Looked up from germline, CDR1 is MNHNY and CDR2 is SVGAGI (reference sequence). The CDR3 consists of 13 residues. Some clones are missing from TCRdb's copy, which holds only in-frame ones; the method was immunoSEQ multiplex PCR. The sample lists some 760,000 clones; 70% to 90% were seen once. The same data also contributed to another study, on human thymus T cells. That study reports: In corrective heart surgery, resections were taken, and these provided the thymus tissue.

The sample consisted of thymocytes. J is TRBJ2-7 and V is TRBV6-6; D is possibly TRBD1 (5 bases). The source of this sequence is a girl in the first two years of life with a congenital heart defect. The CDR3 coding sequence is TGTGCCAGCAGTCAGGGCAGTCCCTACGAGCAGTACTTC. Amino acids: CASSQGSPYEQYF.